One TCR beta chain is described in this entry. As yet, its antigen is unknown. This CDR3 is built from 16 residues. V was cut by 0 bases and J by 1 base, with 10 bases left in between. Looked up from germline, CDR1 is SEHNR and CDR2 is FQNEAQ (reference sequence). The cohort excluded patients with autoimmune disease history or systemic immunosuppression. On cycle 4 day 1 and cycle 7 day 1, as well as at baseline, blood was sampled. Only in-frame clones appear in the TCRdb table, and some are missing; sequencing was by immunoSEQ multiplex PCR. The table has approximately 84,000 clones, roughly nine tenths seen once. The record originates from a study of OX40 agonist ivuxolimab in advanced cancers. Findings of the study overall: Nonresponders included some who also had low normalized T-cell clonal expansion.

Sequencing was performed on CD4+ or CD8+ T cells sorted from blood, taken in a trial of the OX40 agonist ivuxolimab. The chain carries TRBV7-9 and TRBJ1-5; a weak D match, TRBD1 (6 bases). This sequence was found in an adult with an advanced solid tumor such as melanoma, head and neck, liver or kidney cancer. CDR3 nucleotide sequence: TGTGCCAGCAGCTTAGCGCTGGGGGCGAGCAATCAGCCCCAGCATTTT. The encoded protein is CASSLALGASNQPQHF.